The rows below give T cell receptor beta chains drawn from one sample of a study of blood T cell repertoires in COVID-19. Assay used: immunoSEQ multiplex PCR; TCRdb lists only in-frame clones, some missing. This sample has almost 200,000 clones, with about 85% found just once. Source material: peripheral blood. The source of these receptors is a man in his sixties with COVID-19, enrolled during active disease. CDR3s include the opening cysteine and the closing phenylalanine or tryptophan. The D gene is left open where the match is weak. Clone size appears in some rows only: once, few, many, or a class for an expanded clone.

J gene: TRBJ1-1; clone size: NA; CDR3 length: 13; D gene: NA; V gene: TRBV10-3; CDR3 protein: CAIKSDTYTEAFF; CDR3 DNA: TGTGCCATCAAATCGGACACCTACACTGAAGCTTTCTTT
J gene: TRBJ2-5; clone size: NA; CDR3 length: 14; D gene: NA; V gene: TRBV3-1/TRBV3-2; CDR3 protein: CASSQLRSAETQYF; CDR3 DNA: TGTGCCAGCAGCCAGTTGAGAAGCGCAGAGACCCAGTACTTC
J gene: TRBJ2-1; clone size: NA; CDR3 length: 13; D gene: NA; V gene: TRBV6-4; CDR3 protein: CASSPSGSHEQFF; CDR3 DNA: TGTGCCAGCAGTCCCTCGGGTAGCCATGAGCAGTTCTTC
J gene: TRBJ2-1; clone size: NA; CDR3 length: 13; D gene: TRBD1; V gene: TRBV29-1; CDR3 protein: CSVRDRGPNEQFF; CDR3 DNA: TGCAGCGTGCGGGACAGGGGGCCCAATGAGCAGTTCTTC
J gene: TRBJ1-4; clone size: NA; CDR3 length: 14; D gene: NA; V gene: TRBV15; CDR3 protein: CATSPDTRSEKLFF; CDR3 DNA: TGTGCCACCAGTCCCGATACGAGGAGTGAAAAACTGTTTTTT
J gene: TRBJ2-7; clone size: once; CDR3 length: 14; D gene: TRBD2; V gene: TRBV7-9; CDR3 protein: CASSLMGGIYEQYF; CDR3 DNA: TGTGCCAGCAGCTTAATGGGGGGGATTTACGAGCAGTACTTC
J gene: TRBJ1-5; clone size: NA; CDR3 length: 14; D gene: TRBD1; V gene: TRBV28; CDR3 protein: CASRTGGSNQPQHF; CDR3 DNA: TGTGCCAGCAGGACAGGGGGAAGCAATCAGCCCCAGCATTTT
J gene: TRBJ2-2; clone size: NA; CDR3 length: 14; D gene: TRBD2; V gene: TRBV18; CDR3 protein: CASSPGLGAGELFF; CDR3 DNA: TGTGCCAGCTCACCGGGACTAGGAGCCGGGGAGCTGTTTTTT
J gene: TRBJ1-1; clone size: NA; CDR3 length: 15; D gene: TRBD1; V gene: TRBV5-5; CDR3 protein: CASSHGQGRNTEAFF; CDR3 DNA: TGTGCCAGCAGCCACGGACAGGGGCGGAACACTGAAGCTTTCTTT
J gene: TRBJ2-6; clone size: NA; CDR3 length: 15; D gene: NA; V gene: TRBV19; CDR3 protein: CASSLTSSGANVLTF; CDR3 DNA: TGTGCCAGTAGTCTCACTAGCTCTGGGGCCAACGTCCTGACTTTC
J gene: TRBJ2-1; clone size: NA; CDR3 length: 13; D gene: NA; V gene: TRBV2; CDR3 protein: CASTWGLIDEQFF; CDR3 DNA: TGTGCCAGCACCTGGGGACTCATAGATGAGCAGTTCTTC
J gene: TRBJ2-1; clone size: once; CDR3 length: 12; D gene: TRBD1; V gene: TRBV2; CDR3 protein: CASREQGDEQFF; CDR3 DNA: TGTGCCAGCAGGGAACAGGGGGATGAGCAGTTCTTC
J gene: TRBJ1-3; clone size: NA; CDR3 length: 14; D gene: NA; V gene: TRBV11-2; CDR3 protein: CASIRGGSGNTIYF; CDR3 DNA: TGTGCCAGCATCCGGGGGGGCTCTGGAAACACCATATATTTT
J gene: TRBJ1-1; clone size: NA; CDR3 length: 14; D gene: NA; V gene: TRBV3-1/TRBV3-2; CDR3 protein: CASSQVAGATEAFF; CDR3 DNA: TGTGCCAGCAGCCAAGTCGCAGGGGCTACTGAAGCTTTCTTT
J gene: TRBJ1-2; clone size: NA; CDR3 length: 14; D gene: TRBD1; V gene: TRBV27; CDR3 protein: CASSLRGQGYGYTF; CDR3 DNA: TGTGCCAGCAGCCTCAGGGGGCAGGGCTATGGCTACACCTTC
J gene: TRBJ2-7; clone size: NA; CDR3 length: 15; D gene: TRBD1; V gene: TRBV24-1; CDR3 protein: CATSEKDRGSDEQYF; CDR3 DNA: TGTGCCACCAGTGAGAAAGACAGGGGGAGCGACGAGCAGTACTTC
J gene: TRBJ2-2; clone size: NA; CDR3 length: 14; D gene: NA; V gene: TRBV27; CDR3 protein: CASSLETTTGELFF; CDR3 DNA: TGTGCCAGCAGTTTAGAGACAACCACCGGGGAGCTGTTTTTT
J gene: TRBJ1-1; clone size: NA; CDR3 length: 13; D gene: TRBD1; V gene: TRBV5-5; CDR3 protein: CASSPDRETEAFF; CDR3 DNA: TGTGCCAGCAGCCCGGACAGGGAAACTGAAGCTTTCTTT
J gene: TRBJ1-1; clone size: NA; CDR3 length: 12; D gene: NA; V gene: TRBV6-6; CDR3 protein: CASGPGFTEAFF; CDR3 DNA: TGTGCCAGCGGTCCAGGGTTTACTGAAGCTTTCTTT
J gene: TRBJ1-5; clone size: once; CDR3 length: 15; D gene: TRBD1; V gene: TRBV5-1; CDR3 protein: CASSSGTGEHQPQHF; CDR3 DNA: TGCGCCAGCAGCTCGGGGACAGGGGAACATCAGCCCCAGCATTTT
J gene: TRBJ1-1; clone size: NA; CDR3 length: 13; D gene: NA; V gene: TRBV6-5; CDR3 protein: CASSYSTETEAFF; CDR3 DNA: TGTGCCAGCAGTTACTCGACAGAGACTGAAGCTTTCTTT
J gene: TRBJ1-6; clone size: NA; CDR3 length: 15; D gene: NA; V gene: TRBV6-5; CDR3 protein: CASSPGPYGNSPLHF; CDR3 DNA: TGTGCCAGCAGTCCAGGGCCTTACGGGAATTCACCCCTCCACTTT
J gene: TRBJ2-1; clone size: NA; CDR3 length: 13; D gene: TRBD2; V gene: TRBV12-3/TRBV12-4; CDR3 protein: CASSLVREGVQFF; CDR3 DNA: TGTGCCAGCAGTTTAGTGAGGGAGGGCGTCCAGTTCTTC
J gene: TRBJ2-1; clone size: NA; CDR3 length: 15; D gene: TRBD2; V gene: TRBV7-3; CDR3 protein: CASSLSGSSYNEQFF; CDR3 DNA: TGTGCCAGCAGCTTGAGCGGGAGCTCCTACAATGAGCAGTTCTTC
J gene: TRBJ2-1; clone size: once; CDR3 length: 13; D gene: NA; V gene: TRBV10-1; CDR3 protein: CASSLGSYNEQFF; CDR3 DNA: TGCGCCAGCAGTTTGGGCTCATACAATGAGCAGTTCTTC